Presented here are 2 T cell receptor beta chains from one specimen sequenced in a study of cytomegalovirus exposure and HLA in healthy donors (dated by TCRdb to about 2017). The library was obtained by the immunoSEQ multiplex PCR assay. For the multiplex PCR, a mixture combining 60 forward primers for TCR Vbeta segments and 13 reverse primers for TCR Jbeta segments was used. This is the immuneACCESS table as TCRdb keeps it, with only in-frame sequences that have V and J called. A part of the clones is gone; compared with another copy, unresolved V genes explain less than half, and the rest is unexplained. This sample comprises some 180,000 clones, 65% to 80% of them detected only once. The ten largest clones take up 4% to 4.5% of the sample. The sequenced sample consisted of PBMCs. These receptors were obtained from a woman between 25 and 40 years old in good health and CMV-seropositive.

J is TRBJ2-2 and V is TRBV4-2; 8 bases are shared with TRBD1. J gave up 0 bases and V 0 bases, and 24 bases lay outside the gene matches. In germline, CDR1 is LGHNA, CDR2 YNFKEQ. The CDR3 has 24 residues. The CDR3 nucleotides are TGTGCCAGCAGCCAAGAGGGCCAGGGGGCAATTATAATCGGTAGGCAACCGAACACCGGGGAGCTGTTTTTT. It codes for CASSQEGQGAIIIGRQPNTGELFF.

This clone showed up just once. CDR3 DNA sequence: TGCGCCAGCAGCGGCGGCGGGGGGGACTCAGATACGCAGTATTTT. Its protein product is CASSGGGGDSDTQYF. The V gene is TRBV5-1, the J gene TRBJ2-3; 9 bases align to TRBD2. Germline V gives CDR1 SGHRS, CDR2 YFSETQ. The CDR3 sequence is 15 residues long. Trimming at V came to 4 bases and at J to 4 bases, leaving 7 bases not matched to a gene.